The 19 T cell receptor beta chains given below trace back to one sample, sequenced in a study of blood T cell repertoires in COVID-19. Generated by immunoSEQ multiplex PCR, the TCRdb table keeps only in-frame clones and is missing some. This sample has fewer than 350,000 clones; 80% to 90% occur once, and the top ten carry about 12%. The sequencing input was peripheral blood. These receptors were taken from a young woman with COVID-19, enrolled during active disease.

The sample holds one count of this clone. The V call is TRBV19, the J call TRBJ1-4, with TRBD1 identical over 7 bases. The CDR3 spans 14 residues. J gave up 8 bases and V 3 bases, and 6 bases lay outside the gene matches. Germline-derived CDR1 and CDR2 are LNHDA and SQIVND (reference sequence). The CDR3 sequence is CASSISTGSEKLFF. For the CDR3, the DNA is TGTGCCAGTAGTATTTCGACAGGGAGCGAAAAACTGTTTTTT.

The CDR3 nucleotides are TGTGCCAGCAGCTTAGACCTGCTGGGGGCAGCCCGGTGGGGCTACACCTTC. Residues: CASSLDLLGAARWGYTF. The rearrangement joins TRBV11-2 to TRBJ1-2; possible D gene TRBD1, 6 bases. The V gene's germline CDR1 is SGHAT and CDR2 FQNNGV. The V and J ends lost 0 bases and 8 bases respectively, with 22 bases between them. CDR3 length equals 17 residues.

The V gene is TRBV27, the J gene TRBJ1-2; maybe TRBD1 (5 bases). Between the trimmed V and J ends, which lost 5 bases and 5 bases, there was a span of 6 bases. The CDR3 sequence is 11 residues long. Looked up from germline, CDR1 is MNHEY and CDR2 is SMNVEV (reference sequence). DNA for the CDR3: TGTGCCAGCAGTCGGGGGTATGGCTACACCTTC. This encodes CASSRGYGYTF.

The CDR3 sequence: CASSPRGNLLYGYTF. The CDR3 DNA follows: TGTGCCAGCAGCCCCCGAGGGAACCTTCTCTATGGCTACACCTTC. V gene TRBV14 combines with J gene TRBJ1-2; the D is unclear. The CDR3 consists of 15 residues. Germline values: CDR1 SGHDN, CDR2 FVKESK. V lost 4 bases, J lost 4 bases, and 16 bases lay in between.

V and J are TRBV3-1 (or the pseudogene TRBV3-2) and TRBJ1-2; TRBD1 might be the D (5 bases). Trimming removed 0 bases at V and 8 bases at J, with 10 bases between. This CDR3 has 13 residues. Germline CDR1 is LGHDT and CDR2 is YNNKEL (reference sequence). The CDR3 reads CASSQDRVSGYTF. As DNA, the CDR3 is TGTGCCAGCAGCCAAGACAGGGTGAGCGGCTACACCTTC.

The CDR3 region has the DNA TGTGCCAGCAGCCGGACAGGGTGGAACTATGGCTACACCTTC. Its translation: CASSRTGWNYGYTF. The chain has TRBV3-1 (or the pseudogene TRBV3-2) and TRBJ1-2; TRBD1 matches 8 bases. This CDR3 contains 14 residues. J lost 2 bases, V lost 4 bases, and 3 bases had no gene match. The germline V gene has CDR1 LGHDT and CDR2 YNNKEL (reference sequence).

V and J are TRBV2 and TRBJ2-3; 13 nucleotides agree with TRBD2. The CDR3 sequence is 18 residues long. CDR1 is SNHLY and CDR2 is FYNNEI in the germline V gene. The V gene end was trimmed by 4 bases and the J gene end by 6 bases; junction bases not matched to a gene: 13. This chain's CDR3 is CASSGTSGGTLWVDTQYF. CDR3 DNA sequence: TGTGCCAGCAGTGGGACTAGCGGGGGCACATTATGGGTGGATACGCAGTATTTT.

This chain links TRBV18 with TRBJ1-1; 10 bases agree with TRBD1. CDR3 length: 17 amino acids. V lost 0 bases to trimming and J lost 5 bases; unmatched junction nucleotides: 9. Germline CDR1 and CDR2: KGHSH and LQKENI. CDR3: CASSPPRDRGLVTEAFF. The CDR3 coding sequence is TGTGCCAGCTCACCACCCAGAGACAGGGGGCTGGTTACTGAAGCTTTCTTT.

This chain joins TRBV7-9 and TRBJ2-3; 13 nucleotides match TRBD2. The germline gives CDR1 SEHNR, CDR2 FQNEAQ (reference sequence). V lost 5 bases to trimming and J lost 6 bases; unmatched junction nucleotides: 5. CDR3 length: 15 residues. The CDR3 here is CASSRLAGGLDTQYF. The DNA of the CDR3 is TGTGCCAGCAGCCGACTAGCGGGGGGTCTGGATACGCAGTATTTT.

This chain uses TRBV19 with TRBJ1-1; TRBD1 aligns across 7 bases. Germline trimming cut 6 bases from V and 1 base from J; bases unmatched to any gene: 2. Germline assignment: CDR1 LNHDA and CDR2 SQIVND (reference sequence). The CDR3 totals 13 residues. The CDR3 loop is CASSWTGNTEAFF. The CDR3 region has the DNA TGTGCCAGTAGCTGGACAGGGAACACTGAAGCTTTCTTT. Based on the CDR3 plus reference TRBV19 and TRBJ1-1, the full variable domain is DGGITQSPKYLFRKEGQNVTLSCEQNLNHDAMYWYRQDPGQGLRLIYYSQIVNDFQKGDIAEGYSVSREKKESFPLTVTSAQKNPTAFYLCASSWTGNTEAFFGQGTRLTVV.

CDR3 protein: CASSVEGRTDTQYF. CDR3 in DNA: TGTGCCAGCAGTGTGGAGGGGCGCACAGATACGCAGTATTTT. The chain joins TRBV2 to TRBJ2-3, with D possibly matching TRBD2 (6 bases). Germline loops: CDR1 SNHLY, CDR2 FYNNEI. Trimming removed 4 bases from V and 1 base from J, with 9 bases in between. The length of the CDR3 is 14 residues.

In this sample, this clone turned up a few times. Other DNA sequences within the sample encode an identical CDR3. The chain combines TRBV4-1 with TRBJ2-3, with 11 bases matching TRBD2. Germline CDR1 reads MGHRA; CDR2 reads YSYEKL. The J segment lost 1 base and the V segment lost 4 bases, leaving 1 base of the junction unmatched. The CDR3 length is 15 residues. The CDR3 bases are TGCGCCAGCAGCCTGACTAGCGGGGGCACAGATACGCAGTATTTT. It specifies CASSLTSGGTDTQYF.

The chain couples TRBV21-1 to TRBJ2-2; the D call TRBD1 from the table was never checked on the DNA. TRBV21-1 represents a pseudogene. The length of the CDR3 is 19 residues. CDR3 region: CASSSNPQAAGANTGELFF. CDR3 sequence (DNA): TGTGCCAGCAGCTCCAACCCACAGGCGGCAGGGGCGAACACCGGGGAGCTGTTTTTT.

DNA of the CDR3: TGTGCCAGCAGTTTTGGCCCTCGACTAGCCGCCGAGCAGTACTTC. Its translation is CASSFGPRLAAEQYF. The chain is built from TRBV28 and TRBJ2-7; 7 nucleotides line up with TRBD2. The J segment lost 6 bases and the V segment lost 3 bases, leaving 11 bases of the junction unmatched. The CDR3 has 15 residues. Germline loops: CDR1 MDHEN, CDR2 SYDVKM.

The chain has TRBV2 and TRBJ1-1; 11 bases match TRBD1. Germline trimming cut 3 bases from V and 4 bases from J; bases unmatched to any gene: 4. CDR1 and CDR2 (germline): SNHLY, FYNNEI. The CDR3 is made up of 15 amino acids. This chain's CDR3 is CASSEEGTGGTEAFF. Here the CDR3 DNA reads TGTGCCAGCAGTGAGGAAGGGACAGGGGGCACTGAAGCTTTCTTT. Drawing the rest from reference TRBV2 and TRBJ1-1, the complete variable domain is EPEVTQTPSHQVTQMGQEVILRCVPISNHLYFYWYRQILGQKVEFLVSFYNNEISEKSEIFDDQFSVERPDGSNFTLKIRSTKLEDSAMYFCASSEEGTGGTEAFFGQGTRLTVV.

The chain couples TRBV11-2 to TRBJ1-1; 7 bases align to TRBD1. Per the germline V gene, CDR1 is SGHAT and CDR2 is FQNNGV. This CDR3 is built from 16 residues. The trim removed 3 bases at V and 3 bases at J, leaving 10 bases unmatched. CDR3 nucleotide sequence: TGTGCCAGCAGCTTGGGGGCGGACAGGATTCACACTGAAGCTTTCTTT. It codes for CASSLGADRIHTEAFF.

V is TRBV5-1 and J is TRBJ1-2; D gene uncertain. V lost 0 bases, J lost 3 bases, and 9 bases lay in between. The CDR3 consists of 14 residues. The germline gives CDR1 SGHRS, CDR2 YFSETQ. This CDR3 reads CASSLASSYYGYTF. CDR3 DNA sequence: TGCGCCAGCAGCTTGGCCTCCTCGTACTATGGCTACACCTTC. The variable domain in full, completed from reference TRBV5-1 and TRBJ1-2, reads KAGVTQTPRYLIKTRGQQVTLSCSPISGHRSVSWYQQTPGQGLQFLFEYFSETQRNKGNFPGRFSGRQFSNSRSEMNVSTLELGDSALYLCASSLASSYYGYTFGSGTRLTVV.

The chain joins TRBV7-9 to TRBJ1-1, with a weak D call TRBD1 (6 bases). CDR3 length equals 14 residues. V lost 5 bases, J lost 6 bases, and 16 bases lay in between. Germline CDR1 reads SEHNR; CDR2 reads FQNEAQ (reference sequence). CDR3 amino acids: CASSPTRTVPEAFF. The CDR3 DNA is TGTGCCAGCAGCCCTACTCGGACAGTTCCTGAAGCTTTCTTT.

This chain joins TRBV7-2 and TRBJ1-1; tentative D call: TRBD1 (6 bases). This CDR3 comprises 15 residues. In germline, CDR1 is SGHTA, CDR2 FQGNSA. The V end lost 5 bases, the J end lost 1 base, and 14 bases lay between the germline ends. The CDR3 loop reads CASSPQGGQNTEAFF. The CDR3 nucleotides read TGTGCCAGCAGCCCCCAAGGGGGACAGAACACTGAAGCTTTCTTT.